Below are 3 T cell receptor beta chains sequenced from a single sample in a study of blood T cell repertoires in COVID-19. Sequencing used immunoSEQ multiplex PCR; TCRdb keeps in-frame clones, though not all of them. The table has hundreds of thousands of clones, 85% seen once. Sequencing was done on a sample of PBMCs or T cells enriched from blood (not recorded which). These TCRs come from a woman in her 50s who had recovered from COVID-19.

This chain uses TRBV4-3 with TRBJ1-5, with D hard to call. Germline V gives CDR1 LGHNA, CDR2 YSLEER. V shed 3 bases and J shed 4 bases, with 7 bases lying between them. The CDR3 covers 13 residues. CDR3 sequence: CASSQAINQPQHF. CDR3 sequence (DNA): TGCGCCAGCAGCCAGGCCATTAATCAGCCCCAGCATTTT.

The CDR3 sequence: CASSQDPGRYSGELFF. CDR3 DNA sequence: TGTGCCAGCAGCCAAGATCCCGGGAGGTACTCCGGGGAGCTGTTTTTT. The chain links TRBV14 to TRBJ2-2; 7 bases agree with TRBD2. The CDR3 runs to 16 residues. The ends lost 0 bases at V and 6 bases at J; junction bases unmatched: 7. Germline values: CDR1 SGHDN, CDR2 FVKESK.

The chain has TRBV7-8 and TRBJ2-7; 8 nucleotides match TRBD1. The CDR3 runs to 13 residues. The trim removed 2 bases at V and 3 bases at J, leaving 0 bases unmatched. Looked up from germline, CDR1 is SGHVS and CDR2 is FQNEAQ. CDR3 residues: CASSLTGGYEQYF. The DNA for the CDR3 is TGTGCCAGCAGCTTAACAGGGGGCTACGAGCAGTACTTC.